This paragraph covers one T cell receptor (beta chain) sequence. With V trimmed by 6 bases and J by 3 bases, 5 bases remained unmatched. Looked up from germline, CDR1 is MNHNS and CDR2 is SASEGT. CDR3 length: 15 residues. This record comes from a study of blood T cells in healthy people across ages. Through a sample-barcoded 5' primer and a J-beta primer mix, a second PCR was run for roughly 6 to 11 cycles. One entry per CDR3 protein results from TCRdb running MiXCR on the 5' RACE reads. The table shows some 900,000 distinct CDR3 sequences, with roughly 50% occurring only once. This TCR derives from a young man in good health. Sequenced material: blood. The chain couples TRBV6-1 to TRBJ2-1; 10 bases agree with TRBD2. The CDR3 nucleotides are TGTGCCAGCAGGAAAGCGGGGGGGCGCTACAATGAGCAGTTCTTC. Protein product: CASRKAGGRYNEQFF.